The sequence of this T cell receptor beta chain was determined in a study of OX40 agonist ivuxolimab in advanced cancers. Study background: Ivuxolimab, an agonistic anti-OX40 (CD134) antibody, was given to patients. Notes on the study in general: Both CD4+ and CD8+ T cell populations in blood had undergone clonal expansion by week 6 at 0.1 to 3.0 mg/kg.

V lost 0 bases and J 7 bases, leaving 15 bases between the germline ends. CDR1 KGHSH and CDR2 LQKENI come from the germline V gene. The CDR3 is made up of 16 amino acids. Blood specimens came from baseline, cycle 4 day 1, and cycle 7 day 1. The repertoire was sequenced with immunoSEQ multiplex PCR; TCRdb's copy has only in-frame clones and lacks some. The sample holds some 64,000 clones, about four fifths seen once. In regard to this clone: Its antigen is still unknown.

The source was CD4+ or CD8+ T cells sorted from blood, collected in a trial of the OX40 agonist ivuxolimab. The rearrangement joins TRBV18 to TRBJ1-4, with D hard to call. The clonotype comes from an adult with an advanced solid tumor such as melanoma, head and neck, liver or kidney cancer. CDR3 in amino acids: CASSPPRRGEGEKLFF. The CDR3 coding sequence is TGTGCCAGCTCACCACCGAGGCGGGGAGAAGGTGAAAAACTGTTTTTT.